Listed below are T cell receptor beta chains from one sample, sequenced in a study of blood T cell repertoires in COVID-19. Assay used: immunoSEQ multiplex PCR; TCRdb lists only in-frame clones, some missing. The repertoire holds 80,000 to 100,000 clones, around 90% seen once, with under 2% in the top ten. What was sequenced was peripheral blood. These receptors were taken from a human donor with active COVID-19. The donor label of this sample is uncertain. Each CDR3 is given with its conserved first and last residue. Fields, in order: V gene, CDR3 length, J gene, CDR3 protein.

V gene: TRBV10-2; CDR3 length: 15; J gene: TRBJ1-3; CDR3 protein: CASTQGFYSGNTIYF
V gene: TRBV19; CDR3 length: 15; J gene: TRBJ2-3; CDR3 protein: CASIGQGPETDTQYF
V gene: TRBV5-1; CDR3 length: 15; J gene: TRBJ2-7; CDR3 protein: CASSLIGQGSGDQYF
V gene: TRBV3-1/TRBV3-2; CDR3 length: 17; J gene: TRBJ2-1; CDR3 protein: CASSRLPEERGAGEQFF
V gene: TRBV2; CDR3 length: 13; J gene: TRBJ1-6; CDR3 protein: CASGTAYNSPLHF
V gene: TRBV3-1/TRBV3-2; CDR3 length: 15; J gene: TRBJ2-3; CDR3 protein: CASSLGTSDPDTQYF
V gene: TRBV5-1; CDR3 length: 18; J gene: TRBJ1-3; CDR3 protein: CASSLTVTGVFSGNTIYF
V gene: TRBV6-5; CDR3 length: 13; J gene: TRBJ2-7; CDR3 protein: CASSSETAYEQYF
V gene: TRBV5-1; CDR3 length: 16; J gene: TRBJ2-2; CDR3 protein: CASSFEAGSYTGELFF
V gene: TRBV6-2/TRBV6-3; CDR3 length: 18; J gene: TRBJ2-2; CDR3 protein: CASSYSSNDRANTGELFF
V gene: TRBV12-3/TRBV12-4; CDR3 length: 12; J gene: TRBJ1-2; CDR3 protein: CASGRDRYGYTF
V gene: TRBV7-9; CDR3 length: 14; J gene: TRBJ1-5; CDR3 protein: CASSYGGGNQPQHF
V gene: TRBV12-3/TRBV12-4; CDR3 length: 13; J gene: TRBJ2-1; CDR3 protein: CASSLYTDNEQFF
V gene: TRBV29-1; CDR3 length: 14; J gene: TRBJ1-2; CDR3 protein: CSVGGSGVNYGYTF
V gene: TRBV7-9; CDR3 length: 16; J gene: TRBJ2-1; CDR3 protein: CASTRVGTGKSDEQFF
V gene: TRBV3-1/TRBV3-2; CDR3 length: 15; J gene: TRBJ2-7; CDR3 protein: CASSQTGIKSYEQYF
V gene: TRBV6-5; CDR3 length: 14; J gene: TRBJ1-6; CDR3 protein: CASRQGAVGSPLHF
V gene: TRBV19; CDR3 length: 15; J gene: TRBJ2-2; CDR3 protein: CASSIAREETGELFF
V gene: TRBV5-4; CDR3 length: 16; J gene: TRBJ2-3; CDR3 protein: CASSLDGQGSTDTQYF
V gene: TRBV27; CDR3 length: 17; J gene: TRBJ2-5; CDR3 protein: CASSPLMNGRGKETQYF
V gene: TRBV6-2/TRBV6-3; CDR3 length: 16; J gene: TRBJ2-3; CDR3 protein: CASSFQGASIADTQYF
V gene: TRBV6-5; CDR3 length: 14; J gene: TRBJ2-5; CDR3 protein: CASSYDRSQETQYF
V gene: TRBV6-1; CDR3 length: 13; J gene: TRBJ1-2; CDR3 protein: CASSEGLFADYTF
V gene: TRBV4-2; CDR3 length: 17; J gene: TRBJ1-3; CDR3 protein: CASSPLATGGSGNTIYF
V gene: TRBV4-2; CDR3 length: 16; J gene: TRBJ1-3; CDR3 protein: CASSQDTGGDGNTIYF
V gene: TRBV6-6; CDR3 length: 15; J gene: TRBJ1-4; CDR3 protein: CASSRDRVVFEKLFF
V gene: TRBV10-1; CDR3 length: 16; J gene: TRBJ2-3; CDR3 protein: CASSERFGFGTDTQYF
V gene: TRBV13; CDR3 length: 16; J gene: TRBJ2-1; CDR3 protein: CASSIASAGGPNEQFF
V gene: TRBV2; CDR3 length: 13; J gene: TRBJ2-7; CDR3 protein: CASTRDREAEQYF
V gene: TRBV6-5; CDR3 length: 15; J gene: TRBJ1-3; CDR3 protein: CASSRDRASGNTIYF
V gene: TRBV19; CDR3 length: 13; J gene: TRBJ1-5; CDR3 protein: CASALDSNQPQHF
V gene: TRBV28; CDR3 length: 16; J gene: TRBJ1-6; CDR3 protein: CASSPTSRGSLVALHF
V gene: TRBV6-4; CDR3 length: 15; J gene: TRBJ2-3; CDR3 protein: CASSDSAGDTDTQYF
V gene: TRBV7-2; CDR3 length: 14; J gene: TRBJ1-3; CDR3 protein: CASSSLGSGNTIYF
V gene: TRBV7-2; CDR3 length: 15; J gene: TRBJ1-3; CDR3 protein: CASSPRTGSGNTIYF
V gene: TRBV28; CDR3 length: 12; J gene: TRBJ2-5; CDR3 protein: CASSYPPGAQYF
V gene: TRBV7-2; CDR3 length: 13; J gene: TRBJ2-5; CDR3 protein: CASSSRHKETQYF
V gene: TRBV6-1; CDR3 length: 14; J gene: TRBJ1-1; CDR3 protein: CASRGQPMNTEAFF
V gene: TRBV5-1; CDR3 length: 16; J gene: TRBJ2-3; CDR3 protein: CASSLERGSGTDTQYF
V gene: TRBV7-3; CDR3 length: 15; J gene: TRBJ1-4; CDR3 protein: CASSLTGSTNEKLFF
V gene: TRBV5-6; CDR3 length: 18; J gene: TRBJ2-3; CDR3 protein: CASSLDRSSGGGTDTQYF
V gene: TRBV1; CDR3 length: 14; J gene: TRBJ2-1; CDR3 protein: CTSSRGGADNEQFF
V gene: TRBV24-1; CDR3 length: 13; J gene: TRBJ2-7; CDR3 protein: CATMTGWPYEQYF
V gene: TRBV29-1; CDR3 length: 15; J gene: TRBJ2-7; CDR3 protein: CSVGRDRGRPAEQYF
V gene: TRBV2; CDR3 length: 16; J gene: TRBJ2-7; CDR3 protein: CASSLGLAGGNYEQYF
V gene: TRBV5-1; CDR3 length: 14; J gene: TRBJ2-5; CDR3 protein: CASSSRTGGETQYF
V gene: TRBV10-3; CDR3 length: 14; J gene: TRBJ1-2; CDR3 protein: CAIRDQTGFHGYTF
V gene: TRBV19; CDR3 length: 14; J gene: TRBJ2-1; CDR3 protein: CASSTGQVPSEQFF
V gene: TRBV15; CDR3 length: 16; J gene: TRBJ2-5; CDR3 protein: CATSRGIAGDVETQYF
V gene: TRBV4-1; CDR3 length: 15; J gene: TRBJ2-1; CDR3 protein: CASSQVGGARDEQFF